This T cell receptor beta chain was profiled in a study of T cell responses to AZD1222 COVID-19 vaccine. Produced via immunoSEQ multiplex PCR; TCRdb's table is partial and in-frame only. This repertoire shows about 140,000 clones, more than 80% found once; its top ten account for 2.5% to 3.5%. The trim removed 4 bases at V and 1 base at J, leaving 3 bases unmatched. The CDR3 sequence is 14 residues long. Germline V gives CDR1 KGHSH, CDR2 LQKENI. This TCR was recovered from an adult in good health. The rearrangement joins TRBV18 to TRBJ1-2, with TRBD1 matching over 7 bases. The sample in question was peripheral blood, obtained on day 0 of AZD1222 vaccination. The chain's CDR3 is CASSLRDSNYGYTF. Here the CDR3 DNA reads TGTGCCAGCTCACTCAGGGACAGTAACTATGGCTACACCTTC.